The 20 T cell receptor beta chains below all came from one sample that was sequenced in a study of regulatory T cells in long-lasting Graves disease. Time point denoted: persistent/refractory GD, antithyroid drugs over 5 years with positive TRAb. The TCR library was made from RNA extracted from PBMCs. Construction of the TCR beta libraries employed iRepertoire HTBI primers in conjunction with Arm-PCR of CDR3 regions. MiXCR, run by TCRdb on the multiplex PCR reads, gives a single entry per CDR3 protein. This table holds 400,000 to 600,000 distinct CDR3 sequences, 20% to 25% found once. This specimen was peripheral blood mononuclear cells (PBMCs), taken when the disease was refractory, from a patient treated with antithyroid drugs. These receptors were collected from a female donor with Graves disease.

This clonotype occurred many times. V and J are TRBV29-1 and TRBJ2-2; D possibly corresponds to TRBD2 (5 bases). This CDR3 comprises 14 residues. V was cut by 0 bases and J by 5 bases, with 10 bases left in between. The germline V gene encodes CDR1 SQVTM and CDR2 ANQGSEA. The CDR3 region is CSVEEGRGTGELFF. The CDR3 DNA follows: TGCAGCGTTGAAGAAGGTAGAGGGACCGGGGAGCTGTTTTTT.

Regarding this clonotype: A read error is possible here, since a much larger clone lies one base away. This sequence joins TRBV7-8 and TRBJ2-7; 10 bases align to TRBD1. CDR1 is SGHVS, CDR2 FQNEAQ, per germline. The CDR3 contains 14 residues. This CDR3 reads CANSSRDRGYEQYF. The CDR3 DNA sequence: TGTGCCAACAGCTCCCGGGACAGGGGATACGAGCAGTACTTC.

This clonotype was seen ten or more times. The chain joins TRBV7-8 to TRBJ1-2, with D tentatively TRBD1 (5 bases). Germline V gene lookup returns CDR1 SGHVS and CDR2 FQNEAQ. This CDR3 has 13 amino acids. With 5 bases removed from V and 7 bases from J, the gap between germline ends came to 14 bases. In DNA, the CDR3 is TGTGCCAGCAGCACGGCCCGGACATCTGGCTACACCTTC. It encodes CASSTARTSGYTF.

This chain joins TRBV28 and TRBJ2-3, with D possibly matching TRBD2 (5 bases). Between the trimmed V and J ends, which lost 4 bases and 4 bases, there was a span of 21 bases. The CDR3 is 17 amino acids. Germline V CDR1 and CDR2: MDHEN, SYDVKM. The CDR3 sequence is CASSSSRTSNYPDTQYF. The CDR3 DNA reads TGTGCCAGCAGTTCCTCAAGGACTTCCAACTATCCAGATACGCAGTATTTT.

This clonotype was seen a few times. V gene TRBV15 combines with J gene TRBJ1-4; no clear D gene. There are 15 residues in the CDR3. The germline V and J ends were trimmed by 5 bases and 5 bases, with 15 bases remaining between them. CDR1 and CDR2 (germline): LNHNV, YYDKDF (reference sequence). Here the CDR3 reads CATSGSLVENEKLFF. CDR3 nucleotide sequence: TGTGCCACCAGCGGGAGCCTGGTCGAGAATGAAAAACTGTTTTTT.

This clonotype showed up many times. For the CDR3, the DNA is TGTGCCAGCTCCGAACAGCCCGATTTTGATTCACCCCTCCACTTT. This encodes CASSEQPDFDSPLHF. The rearrangement uses TRBV28 and TRBJ1-6; D uncertain. Trimming left V 8 bases short and J 8 bases short, with 19 bases between. From germline, CDR1 is MDHEN and CDR2 SYDVKM. The CDR3 extends over 15 amino acids.

Many counts were recorded for this clonotype. The chain couples TRBV12-3 or TRBV12-4 to TRBJ2-7, with 7 nucleotides matching TRBD1. The CDR3 extends over 12 amino acids. J gave up 9 bases and V 6 bases, and 8 bases lay outside the gene matches. The CDR3 nucleotides read TGTGCCAGCAGCGACAGGGCCGACGCGCAGTACTTC. Translated: CASSDRADAQYF.

The chain combines TRBV19 with TRBJ1-6, with D unclear. CDR1 is LNHDA, CDR2 SQIVND, per germline (reference sequence). CDR3 size: 13 residues. Deletions cut 7 bases from V and 6 bases from J, with 10 bases between. The CDR3 region has the DNA TGTGCCAGTACGGCACGGTTTAATTCACCCCTCCACTTT. Protein: CASTARFNSPLHF.

At least ten counts were recorded for this clonotype. The CDR3 protein is CASSSNPMNTEAFF. CDR3 DNA sequence: TGTGCCAGCAGCTCCAACCCGATGAACACTGAAGCTTTCTTT. The V call is TRBV3-1, the J call TRBJ1-1; no firm D call. V was pared by 5 bases and J by 0 bases, with 10 bases between. Germline lookup yields CDR1 LGHDT and CDR2 YNNKEL (reference sequence). This CDR3 is 14 amino acids long. The full variable domain, with the rest looked up from reference TRBV3-1 and TRBJ1-1, is DTAVSQTPKYLVTQMGNDKSIKCEQNLGHDTMYWYKQDSKKFLKIMFSYNNKELIINETVPNRFSPKSPDKAHLNLHINSLELGDSAVYFCASSSNPMNTEAFFGQGTRLTVV.

This clonotype was found many times. The rearrangement uses TRBV6-9 and TRBJ2-7, with 7 bases identical to TRBD1. V lost 3 bases and J lost 7; bases outside the gene matches: 9. The CDR3 has 14 amino acids. CDR1 and CDR2 from the germline V gene are MNHGY and SVAAGI. The CDR3 here is CASSYPGTVQEQYF. The CDR3 coding sequence is TGTGCCAGCAGTTACCCTGGGACAGTTCAGGAGCAGTACTTC.

As to this clonotype: Relative to the germline gene, one junction end is altered; a read error may explain this. This chain uses TRBV7-9 with TRBJ2-5, with TRBD1 identical over 7 bases. The CDR3 has 15 residues. Germline V CDR1 and CDR2: SEHNR, FQNEAQ (reference sequence). CDR3 residues: CASSQPRDRKETQYF. The DNA for the CDR3 is TGCGCCAGCAGCCAACCCCGGGACAGAAAAGAGACCCAGTACTTC.

The chain has TRBV19 and TRBJ1-1; D gene uncertain. The V gene's germline CDR1 is LNHDA and CDR2 SQIVND (reference sequence). V was clipped by 5 bases and J by 1 base, with 8 bases between them. The CDR3 length is 13 residues. The CDR3 region has the DNA TGTGCCAGTAGTGTCAGGACGAACACTGAAGCTTTCTTT. Translation gives CASSVRTNTEAFF.

This clonotype was observed once. This may arise from a read error, as a much more abundant clone is one base away. In this CDR3 the conserved last residue, phenylalanine or tryptophan, is missing, so a read error is likely. V and J are TRBV6-2 or TRBV6-3 and TRBJ1-6, with D perhaps TRBD1 (6 bases). Per the germline V gene, CDR1 is MNHEY and CDR2 is SVGEGT. This CDR3 is built from 17 residues. V lost 7 bases, J lost 2 bases, and 18 bases lay in between. CDR3 region: CASTYARQATYNSPLHL. CDR3 in DNA: TGTGCCAGCACCTACGCCCGACAGGCCACCTATAATTCACCCCTCCACCTT.

In this sample, this clonotype turned up many times. V is TRBV2 and J is TRBJ1-5, with D perhaps TRBD1 (5 bases). V was pared by 5 bases and J by 11 bases, with 7 bases between. Germline V gene data show CDR1 as SNHLY and CDR2 as FYNNEI. The CDR3 length is 10 residues. CDR3 loop: CASSIRAQHF. The CDR3 DNA reads TGTGCCAGCAGTATCAGGGCCCAGCATTTT.

The chain recombines TRBV4-2 with TRBJ1-3, with D hard to call. Germline loops: CDR1 LGHNA, CDR2 YNFKEQ. V shed 0 bases and J shed 1 base, with 13 bases lying between them. This CDR3 comprises 17 residues. This CDR3 is CASSQDEGSFSGNTIYF. The CDR3, as DNA: TGTGCCAGCAGCCAAGACGAGGGCAGCTTTTCTGGAAACACCATATATTTT.

The rearrangement uses TRBV5-1 and TRBJ2-5; TRBD2 matches at 8 bases. This CDR3 has 15 amino acids. V dropped 7 bases and J dropped 3; count of bases not matched to a gene: 11. The germline gives CDR1 SGHRS, CDR2 YFSETQ. The CDR3: CASGVLPGGEETQYF. The CDR3, as DNA: TGCGCCAGCGGTGTTCTCCCCGGGGGGGAAGAGACCCAGTACTTC.

The chain recombines TRBV2 with TRBJ2-1, with 7 bases aligning to TRBD2. J gave up 5 bases and V 11 bases, and 9 bases lay outside the gene matches. The CDR3 runs to 13 residues. Germline V gene sequence: CDR1 SNHLY, CDR2 FYNNEI. The DNA of the CDR3 is TGTGCCGGGGGAGGGGACTCGCACAATGAGCAGTTCTTC. Its protein product is CAGGGDSHNEQFF.

The V call is TRBV28, the J call TRBJ2-2; 9 positions match TRBD1. The trim removed 7 bases at V and 5 bases at J, leaving 14 bases unmatched. Germline loops: CDR1 MDHEN, CDR2 SYDVKM. The CDR3 sequence is 17 residues long. The CDR3 sequence: CASTPGGTGPETGELFF. The CDR3 DNA reads as TGTGCCAGCACCCCCGGGGGGACAGGGCCTGAGACCGGGGAGCTGTTTTTT.

V gene TRBV25-1 combines with J gene TRBJ2-7; 8 bases are shared with TRBD1. V gave up 4 bases and J gave up 7 bases; unmatched junction bases: 12. Germline V gene sequence: CDR1 MGHDK, CDR2 SYGVNS. This CDR3 is built from 15 residues. CDR3 residues: CASSVRGTGLGEQYF. CDR3 sequence (DNA): TGTGCCAGCAGTGTCCGGGGGACAGGTTTGGGGGAGCAGTACTTC.

The genes are TRBV5-1 and TRBJ2-2, with 9 bases identical to TRBD1. There are 17 residues in the CDR3. The J segment lost 2 bases and the V segment lost 4 bases, leaving 9 bases of the junction unmatched. Germline-derived CDR1 and CDR2 are SGHRS and YFSETQ. CDR3 nucleotides: TGCGCCAGCAGCCTGGGACAGGGAGAACTAAACACCGGGGAGCTGTTTTTT. Translating gives CASSLGQGELNTGELFF.